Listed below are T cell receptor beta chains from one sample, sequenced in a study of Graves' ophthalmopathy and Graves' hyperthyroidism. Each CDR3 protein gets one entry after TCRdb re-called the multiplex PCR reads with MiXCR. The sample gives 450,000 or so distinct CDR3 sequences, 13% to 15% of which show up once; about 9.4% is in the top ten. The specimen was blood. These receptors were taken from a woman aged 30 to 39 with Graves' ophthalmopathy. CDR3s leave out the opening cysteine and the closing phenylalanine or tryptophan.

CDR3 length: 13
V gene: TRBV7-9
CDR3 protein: ASSTGPIPQETQY

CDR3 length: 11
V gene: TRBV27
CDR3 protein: ASSLNRYQPQH

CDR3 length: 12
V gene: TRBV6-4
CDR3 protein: ASSDLGGAGELF

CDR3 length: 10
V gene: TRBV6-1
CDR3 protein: ASMPDSYEQY

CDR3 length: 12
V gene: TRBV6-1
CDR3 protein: ASSKAEGSTKAF

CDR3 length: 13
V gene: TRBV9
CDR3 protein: ASSVTGGNTGELF

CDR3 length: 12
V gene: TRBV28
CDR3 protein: ASSLRGGWGEQY

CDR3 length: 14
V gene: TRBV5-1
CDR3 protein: ASITGWSGKQETQY

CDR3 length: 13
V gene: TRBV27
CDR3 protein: ASSLGEGKNYGYT

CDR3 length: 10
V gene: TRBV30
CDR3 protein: AYGRAGETQY

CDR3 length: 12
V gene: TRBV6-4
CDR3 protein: AIVWGQGLSEAC

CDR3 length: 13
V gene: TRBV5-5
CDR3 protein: ASSRDASRRNIKY

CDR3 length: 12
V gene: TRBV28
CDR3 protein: ASSFLAGGGIKY

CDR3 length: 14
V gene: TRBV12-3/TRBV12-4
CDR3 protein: ASSPPTLQGAGTQY

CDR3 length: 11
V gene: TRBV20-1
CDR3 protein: SIRSSYNSPLH

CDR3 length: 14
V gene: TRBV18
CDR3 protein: ASSPYVAQPVYGYT

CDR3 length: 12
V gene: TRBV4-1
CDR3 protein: ASSHASLTGELF

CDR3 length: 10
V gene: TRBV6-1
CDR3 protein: ASSERRAEAF

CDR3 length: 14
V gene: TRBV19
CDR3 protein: ASSIGRGPGNQPQH

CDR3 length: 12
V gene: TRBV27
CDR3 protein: ASSPRATSYEQY

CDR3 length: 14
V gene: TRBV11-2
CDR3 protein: ASSFVGDGGTGELF

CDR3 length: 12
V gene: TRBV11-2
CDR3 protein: ASSPFQGSTEAF

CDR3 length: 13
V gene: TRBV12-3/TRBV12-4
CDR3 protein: ASSFMGWSNQPQH

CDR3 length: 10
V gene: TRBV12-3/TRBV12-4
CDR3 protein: ASSRQGAEAF

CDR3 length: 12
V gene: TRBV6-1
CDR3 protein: ASRSSGGAGEQY

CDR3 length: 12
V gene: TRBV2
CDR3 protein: ASSDEGFGQPQH

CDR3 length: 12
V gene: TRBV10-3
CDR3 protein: AISVDRGDGELF

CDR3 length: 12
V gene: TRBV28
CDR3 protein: ASSLTGPSYEQY

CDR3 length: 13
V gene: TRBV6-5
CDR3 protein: ASSYSGGSPYGYT

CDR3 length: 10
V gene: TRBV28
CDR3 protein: ASSFGQGTIY

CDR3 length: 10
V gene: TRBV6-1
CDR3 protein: ATRAPNYGYT

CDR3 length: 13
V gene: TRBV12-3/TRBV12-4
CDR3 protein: ASSLSGREFYEQY

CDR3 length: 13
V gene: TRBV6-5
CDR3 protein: ASRTPGTHQETQY

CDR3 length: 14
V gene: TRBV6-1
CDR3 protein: ASSEGNSHSNQPQH

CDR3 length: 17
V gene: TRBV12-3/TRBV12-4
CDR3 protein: ASSLRRVLGDTRGTEQY

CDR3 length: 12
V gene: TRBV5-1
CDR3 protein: ASTPGTAKNIQY

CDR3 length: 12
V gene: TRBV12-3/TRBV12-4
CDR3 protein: ASSLAGRHYGYT

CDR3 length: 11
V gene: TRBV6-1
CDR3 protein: ASSVGQIYGYT

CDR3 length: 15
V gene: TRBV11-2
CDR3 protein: ASSLVWDGLAKNIQY

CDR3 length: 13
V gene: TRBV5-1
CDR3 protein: ASSPGRARTYEQY

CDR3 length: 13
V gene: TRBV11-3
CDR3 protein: ASSLVSGDSYEQY

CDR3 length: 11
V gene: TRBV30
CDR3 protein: AWGQGPNQPQH